This TCR beta chain was sequenced in a study of molecular identifiers for immune sequencing clone quantification. This clonotype occurred many times. What it binds is unknown. Input for naive CD8 libraries was roughly 17,000 to 1,100,000 sorted cells; the RNA fraction used was 10%, 30% or 50%. Preparation methods for the bulk TCR libraries were those previously described, with listed TCR primers. TCRdb independently ran MiXCR on the PCR reads; one entry per CDR3 protein. The sample includes 85,000 to 100,000 distinct CDR3 sequences, 21% of them seen just once. V lost 8 bases and J lost 7; bases outside the gene matches: 12. CDR1 is MNHEY, CDR2 SMNVEV, per germline (reference sequence). The CDR3 is 15 amino acids. Study-level points and caveats: Researchers reportedly could pick up spiked Jurkat TCR RNA from one cell mixed into about 970,000 naive cells.

The sequenced sample consisted of naive CD8+ T cells from blood, with Jurkat cell RNA spiked in. Noted subset: FACS-sorted CD8+CD4-CCR7+CD45RA+ naive T cells. The clonotype comes from a human donor in good health. Some libraries in this study had Jurkat cell RNA spiked in. The chain links TRBV27 to TRBJ2-3; 10 positions match TRBD2. CDR3 in amino acids: CASSSSGTSVNTQYF. The CDR3 DNA is TGTGCCAGCTCTAGCTCCGGGACTAGCGTGAATACGCAGTATTTT.